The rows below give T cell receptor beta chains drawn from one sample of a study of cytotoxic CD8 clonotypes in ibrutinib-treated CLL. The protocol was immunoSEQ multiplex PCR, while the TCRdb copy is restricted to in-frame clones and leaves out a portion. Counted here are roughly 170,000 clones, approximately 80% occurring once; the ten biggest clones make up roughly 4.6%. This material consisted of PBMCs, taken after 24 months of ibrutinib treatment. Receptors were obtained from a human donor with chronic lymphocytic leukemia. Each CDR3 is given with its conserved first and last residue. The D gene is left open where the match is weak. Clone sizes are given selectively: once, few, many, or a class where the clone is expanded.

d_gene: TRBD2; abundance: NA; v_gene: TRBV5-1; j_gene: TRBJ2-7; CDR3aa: CAPSGASGSYEQYF; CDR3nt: TGCGCCCCCTCTGGGGCGAGCGGGAGTTACGAGCAGTACTTC
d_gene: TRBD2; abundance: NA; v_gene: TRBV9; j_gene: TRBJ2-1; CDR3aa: CASSAKERRGKILATNSSYNEQFF; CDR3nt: TGTGCCAGCAGCGCCAAGGAGCGGAGGGGAAAAATACTAGCGACCAACAGCTCCTACAATGAGCAGTTCTTC
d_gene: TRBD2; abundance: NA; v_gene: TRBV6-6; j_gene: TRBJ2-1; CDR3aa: CASRGTSGSRAEQFF; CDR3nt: TGTGCCAGCAGGGGGACTAGCGGGAGCCGGGCTGAGCAGTTCTTC
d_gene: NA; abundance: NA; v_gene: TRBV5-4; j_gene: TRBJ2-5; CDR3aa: CASSHGQGRETQYF; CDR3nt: TGTGCCAGCAGTCATGGCCAGGGGCGAGAGACCCAGTACTTC
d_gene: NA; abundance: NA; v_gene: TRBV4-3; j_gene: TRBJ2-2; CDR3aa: CASSLEWDYTGELFF; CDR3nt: TGCGCCAGCAGCCTCGAGTGGGACTACACCGGGGAGCTGTTTTTT
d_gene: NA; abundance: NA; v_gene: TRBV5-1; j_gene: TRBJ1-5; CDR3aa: CASSHRYEGWQERYSNQPQHF; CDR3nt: TGCGCCAGCAGCCACCGTTATGAGGGCTGGCAGGAGAGATATAGCAATCAGCCCCAGCATTTT
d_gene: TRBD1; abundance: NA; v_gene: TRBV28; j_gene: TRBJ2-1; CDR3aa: CASRGTGENNEQFF; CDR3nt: TGTGCCAGCCGGGGGACAGGGGAAAACAATGAGCAGTTCTTC
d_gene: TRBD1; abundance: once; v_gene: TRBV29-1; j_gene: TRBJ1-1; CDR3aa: CSVEDDRGGTEAFF; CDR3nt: TGCAGCGTTGAAGACGACAGGGGTGGGACTGAAGCTTTCTTT
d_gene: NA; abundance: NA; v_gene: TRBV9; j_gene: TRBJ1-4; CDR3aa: CASSPEGVGRHNNEKLFF; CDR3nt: TGTGCCAGCAGCCCCGAGGGGGTCGGGCGACATAATAATGAAAAACTGTTTTTT
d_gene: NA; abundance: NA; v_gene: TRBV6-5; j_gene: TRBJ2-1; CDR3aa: CASSYSGGLGNEQFF; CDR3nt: TGTGCCAGCAGTTACTCTGGAGGACTTGGCAATGAGCAGTTCTTC
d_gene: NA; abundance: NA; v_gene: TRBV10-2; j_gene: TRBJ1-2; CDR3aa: CASRAAGPIYGYTF; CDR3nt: TGCGCCAGCCGAGCGGCGGGACCGATCTATGGCTACACCTTC
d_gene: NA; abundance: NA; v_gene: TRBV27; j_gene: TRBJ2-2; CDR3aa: CASTNRAGRGYTGELFF; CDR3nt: TGTGCCAGCACGAACAGGGCCGGGAGAGGGTACACCGGGGAGCTGTTTTTT
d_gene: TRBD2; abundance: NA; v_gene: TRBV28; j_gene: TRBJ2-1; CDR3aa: CASSSNRGLAGANEQFF; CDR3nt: TGTGCCAGCAGTTCGAACCGAGGACTAGCGGGAGCCAATGAGCAGTTCTTC
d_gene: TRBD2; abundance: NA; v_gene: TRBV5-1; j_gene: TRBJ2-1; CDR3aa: CASAWTSGQYNEQFF; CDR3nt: TGCGCCAGTGCCTGGACTAGCGGACAGTACAATGAGCAGTTCTTC
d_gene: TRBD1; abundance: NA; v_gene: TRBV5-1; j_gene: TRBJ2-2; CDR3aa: CASSLEWTGTGELFF; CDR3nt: TGCGCCAGCAGCTTGGAATGGACAGGGACCGGGGAGCTGTTTTTT
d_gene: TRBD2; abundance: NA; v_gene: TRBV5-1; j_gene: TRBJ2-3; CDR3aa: CASSSGLAGRGTDTQYF; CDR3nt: TGCGCCAGCAGCTCGGGACTAGCGGGACGCGGGACAGATACGCAGTATTTT
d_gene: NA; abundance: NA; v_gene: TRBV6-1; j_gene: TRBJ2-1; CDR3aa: CASTRGASNEQFF; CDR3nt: TGTGCCAGCACTCGTGGAGCCTCCAATGAGCAGTTCTTC
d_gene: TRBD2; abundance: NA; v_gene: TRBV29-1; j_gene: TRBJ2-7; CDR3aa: CSVERSAGGSEQYF; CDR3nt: TGCAGCGTTGAGAGGTCAGCGGGAGGAAGCGAGCAGTACTTC
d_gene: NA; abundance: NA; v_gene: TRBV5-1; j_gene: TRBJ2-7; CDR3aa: CASSLEASEQYF; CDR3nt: TGCGCCAGCAGCTTGGAGGCAAGCGAGCAGTACTTC
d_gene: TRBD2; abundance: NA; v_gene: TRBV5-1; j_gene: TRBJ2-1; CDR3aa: CASSLPSGLERDEQFF; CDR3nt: TGCGCCAGCAGCTTGCCTAGCGGGCTAGAAAGGGATGAGCAGTTCTTC
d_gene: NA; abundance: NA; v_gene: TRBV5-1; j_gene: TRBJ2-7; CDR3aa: CASSDGGGGIYEQYF; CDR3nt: TGCGCCAGCAGCGATGGGGGGGGCGGGATCTACGAGCAGTACTTC
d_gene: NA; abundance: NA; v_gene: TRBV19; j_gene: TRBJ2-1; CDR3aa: CASSISLVGNEQFF; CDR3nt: TGTGCCAGTAGTATAAGCCTGGTTGGCAATGAGCAGTTCTTC
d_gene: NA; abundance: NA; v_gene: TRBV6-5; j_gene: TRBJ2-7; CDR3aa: CASSYGAGGYEQYF; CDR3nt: TGTGCCAGCAGTTACGGGGCAGGAGGCTACGAGCAGTACTTC
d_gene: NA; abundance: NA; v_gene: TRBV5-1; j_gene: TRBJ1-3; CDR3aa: CASSSLKASGNTIYF; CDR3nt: TGCGCCAGCAGCTCCCTTAAGGCCTCTGGAAACACCATATATTTT
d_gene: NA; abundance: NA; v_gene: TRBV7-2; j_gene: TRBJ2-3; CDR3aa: CASSFDRSDTQYF; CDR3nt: TGTGCCAGCAGCTTCGACCGGTCGGATACGCAGTATTTT
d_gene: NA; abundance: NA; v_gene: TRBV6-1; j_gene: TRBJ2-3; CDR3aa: CASSEVSGIRFSTDTQYF; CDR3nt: TGTGCCAGCAGTGAAGTCTCGGGGATACGATTTAGCACAGATACGCAGTATTTT
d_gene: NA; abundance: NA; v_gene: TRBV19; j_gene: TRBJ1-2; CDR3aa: CASSSKQGTYGYTF; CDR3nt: TGTGCCAGTAGTAGTAAGCAGGGAACCTATGGCTACACCTTC
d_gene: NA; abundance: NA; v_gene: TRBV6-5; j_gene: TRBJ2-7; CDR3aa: CASSYSGREGREQYF; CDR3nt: TGTGCCAGCAGTTACTCGGGCAGGGAAGGCCGCGAGCAGTACTTC
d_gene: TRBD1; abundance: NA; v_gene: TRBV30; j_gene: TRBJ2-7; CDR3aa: CAWSTTYRTGLQQYF; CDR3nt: TGTGCCTGGAGTACTACGTACCGGACAGGGTTACAGCAGTACTTC
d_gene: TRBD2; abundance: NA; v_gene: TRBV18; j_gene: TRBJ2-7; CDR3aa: CASSPGGTSGYEQYF; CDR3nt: TGTGCCAGCTCACCAGGGGGGACTAGCGGCTACGAGCAGTACTTC
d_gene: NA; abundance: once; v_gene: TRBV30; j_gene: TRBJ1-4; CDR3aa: CAWRRAGSRGANEKLFF; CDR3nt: TGTGCCTGGAGAAGGGCAGGGAGTAGGGGAGCTAATGAAAAACTGTTTTTT
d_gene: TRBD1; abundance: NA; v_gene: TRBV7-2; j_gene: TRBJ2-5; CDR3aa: CASSLQGAGRGTQYF; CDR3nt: TGTGCCAGCAGCTTACAGGGGGCGGGTCGAGGGACCCAGTACTTC
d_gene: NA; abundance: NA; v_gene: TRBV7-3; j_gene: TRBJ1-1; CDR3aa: CASSSGTENTEAFF; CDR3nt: TGTGCCAGCAGCTCAGGGACTGAGAACACTGAAGCTTTCTTT